This T cell receptor (beta chain) appears in the sequencing data of a study of blood T cell repertoires in COVID-19. Overall study: Collection of acute and convalescent COVID-19 samples took place in the United States, Italy and Spain.

In the authors' workflow: Reference gene primer amplification in the assay estimated nucleated cell counts. This table comes from immunoSEQ multiplex PCR, and its TCRdb copy is limited to in-frame clones, with some not included. V and J calls and clone size are as listed in that table; D and trimming were resolved from the DNA. The data contain approximately 90,000 clones, roughly 89% of them singletons. J was trimmed by 5 bases and V by 4 bases; bases with no gene match: 5. The CDR3 loop spans 15 amino acids. The germline V gene has CDR1 SGHRS and CDR2 YFSETQ. This clone was seen more than once but under ten times. This specimen includes other DNA sequences encoding the same CDR3.

This clonotype originated in a man aged 55 to 70 with COVID-19, enrolled during active disease. The chain is built from TRBV5-1 and TRBJ2-1; 11 bases are a match to TRBD2. Material for sequencing was peripheral blood. The CDR3 region is CASSLTSGSNNEQFF. The CDR3 coding sequence is TGCGCCAGCAGCCTAACTAGCGGGAGCAACAATGAGCAGTTCTTC. The full variable domain, rest sourced from reference TRBV5-1 and TRBJ2-1, is KAGVTQTPRYLIKTRGQQVTLSCSPISGHRSVSWYQQTPGQGLQFLFEYFSETQRNKGNFPGRFSGRQFSNSRSEMNVSTLELGDSALYLCASSLTSGSNNEQFFGPGTRLTVL.